This T cell receptor (beta chain) was sequenced in a study of T cells in localized non-small cell lung cancer. Study-level findings and limits: Maximal T cell clonality occurred in uninvolved adjacent lung, with tumor ranking below it. Multi-region tumor sequencing was not done, so intratumor heterogeneity could not be excluded.

The CDR3 loop spans 14 amino acids. With 1 base removed from V and 4 bases from J, the gap between germline ends came to 8 bases. Germline V gene data show CDR1 as MNHNS and CDR2 as SASEGT. Clones were sequenced by immunoSEQ multiplex PCR, and TCRdb holds only the in-frame ones, with some missing. The table lists over 70,000 clones, roughly nine tenths of them singletons. Points on this clone: No antigen is known for it.

The chain carries TRBV6-1 and TRBJ1-5; D not certain. The TCR was taken from a male donor aged 60 or older with stage III squamous cell lung carcinoma. The sequencing used peripheral blood, collected before any cancer treatment. This CDR3 reads CASSEGTGNQPQHF. The CDR3 DNA follows: TGTGCCAGCAGTGAAGGAACGGGGAATCAGCCCCAGCATTTT.